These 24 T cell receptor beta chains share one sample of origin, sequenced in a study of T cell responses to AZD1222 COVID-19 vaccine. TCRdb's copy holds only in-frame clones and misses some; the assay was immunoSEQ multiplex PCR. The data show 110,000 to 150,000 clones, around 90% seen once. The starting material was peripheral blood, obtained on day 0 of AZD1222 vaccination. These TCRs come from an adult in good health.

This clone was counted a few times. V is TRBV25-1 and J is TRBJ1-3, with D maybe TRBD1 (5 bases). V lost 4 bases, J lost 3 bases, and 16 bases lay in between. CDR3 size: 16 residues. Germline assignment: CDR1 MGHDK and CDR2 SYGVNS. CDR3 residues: CASSAGGVGGGNTIYF. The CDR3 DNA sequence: TGTGCCAGCAGTGCCGGAGGGGTTGGGGGTGGAAACACCATATATTTT.

The CDR3 spells CASGALGTSGRRVGETQYF. The CDR3, as DNA: TGTGCTAGTGGAGCCCTAGGGACTAGCGGGAGACGGGTCGGGGAGACCCAGTACTTC. The chain recombines TRBV12-5 with TRBJ2-5; the match to TRBD2 covers 14 bases. The CDR3 length is 19 residues. J was trimmed by 5 bases and V by 6 bases; bases with no gene match: 17. Germline V CDR1 and CDR2: LGHNT, FRNRAP.

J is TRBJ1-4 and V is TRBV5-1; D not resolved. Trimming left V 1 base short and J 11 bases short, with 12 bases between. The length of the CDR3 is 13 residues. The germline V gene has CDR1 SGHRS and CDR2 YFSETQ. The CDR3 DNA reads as TGCGCCAGCAGCTTGAGACCCCTCGAGAAACTGTTTTTT. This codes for CASSLRPLEKLFF.

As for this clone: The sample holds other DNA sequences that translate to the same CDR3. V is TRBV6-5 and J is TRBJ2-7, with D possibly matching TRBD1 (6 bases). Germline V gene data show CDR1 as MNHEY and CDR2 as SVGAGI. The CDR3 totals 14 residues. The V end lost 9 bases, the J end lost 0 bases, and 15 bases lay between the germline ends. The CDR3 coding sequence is TGTGCCAGTAGTAGGGGGAGAAGCTCCTACGAGCAGTACTTC. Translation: CASSRGRSSYEQYF.

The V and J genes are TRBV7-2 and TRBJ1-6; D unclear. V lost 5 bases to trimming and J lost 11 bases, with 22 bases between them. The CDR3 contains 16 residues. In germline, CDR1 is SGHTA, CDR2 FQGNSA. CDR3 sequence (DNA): TGTGCCAGCAGCACGCGCGAACGGACCTCCACGGCACCCCTCCACTTT. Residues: CASSTRERTSTAPLHF.

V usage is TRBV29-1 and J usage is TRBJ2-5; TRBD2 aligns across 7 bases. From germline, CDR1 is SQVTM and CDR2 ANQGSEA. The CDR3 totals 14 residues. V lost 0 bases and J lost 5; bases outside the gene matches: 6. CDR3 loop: CSVEDREVLETQYF. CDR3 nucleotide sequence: TGCAGCGTTGAAGATCGGGAGGTTCTGGAGACCCAGTACTTC.

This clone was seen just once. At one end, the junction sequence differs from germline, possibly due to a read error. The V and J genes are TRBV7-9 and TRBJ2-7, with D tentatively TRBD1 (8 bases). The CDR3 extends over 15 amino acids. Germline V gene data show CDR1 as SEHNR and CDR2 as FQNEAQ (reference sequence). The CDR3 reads CASSLGMDRDYKQYF. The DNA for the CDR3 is TGTGCCAGCAGCTTAGGGATGGACAGGGACTACAAGCAGTACTTC.

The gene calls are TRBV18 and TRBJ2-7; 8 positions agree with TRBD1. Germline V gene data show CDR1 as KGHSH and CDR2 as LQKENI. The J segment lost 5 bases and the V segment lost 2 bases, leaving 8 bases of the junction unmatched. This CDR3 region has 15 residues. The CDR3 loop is CASSPAAGGLNEQYF. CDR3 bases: TGTGCCAGCTCACCAGCGGCAGGGGGCTTGAACGAGCAGTACTTC.

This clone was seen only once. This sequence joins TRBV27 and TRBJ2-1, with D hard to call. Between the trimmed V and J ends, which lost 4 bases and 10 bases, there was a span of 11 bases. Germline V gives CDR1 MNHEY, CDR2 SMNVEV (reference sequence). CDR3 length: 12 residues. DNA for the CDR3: TGTGCCAGCAGTTCCCCTCTAGGGGAGCAGTTCTTC. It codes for CASSSPLGEQFF.

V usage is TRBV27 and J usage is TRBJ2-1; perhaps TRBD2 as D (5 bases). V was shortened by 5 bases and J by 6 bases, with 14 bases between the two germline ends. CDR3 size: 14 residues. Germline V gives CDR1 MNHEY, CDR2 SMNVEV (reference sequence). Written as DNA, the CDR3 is TGTGCCAGCAGTGACCGGACCCGGGGCAATGAGCAGTTCTTC. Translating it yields CASSDRTRGNEQFF.

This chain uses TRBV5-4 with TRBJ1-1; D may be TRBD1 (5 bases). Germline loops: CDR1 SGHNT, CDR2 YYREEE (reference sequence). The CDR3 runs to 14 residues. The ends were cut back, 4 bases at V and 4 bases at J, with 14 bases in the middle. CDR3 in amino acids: CASSVGGARTEAFF. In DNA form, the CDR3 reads TGTGCCAGCAGCGTCGGTGGGGCGCGCACTGAAGCTTTCTTT.

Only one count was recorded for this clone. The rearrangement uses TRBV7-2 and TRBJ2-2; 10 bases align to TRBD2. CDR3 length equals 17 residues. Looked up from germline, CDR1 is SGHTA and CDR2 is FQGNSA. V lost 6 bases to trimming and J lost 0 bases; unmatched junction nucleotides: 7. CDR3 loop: CASRRTSGGANTGELFF. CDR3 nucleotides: TGTGCCAGCAGAAGGACTAGCGGAGGGGCGAACACCGGGGAGCTGTTTTTT.

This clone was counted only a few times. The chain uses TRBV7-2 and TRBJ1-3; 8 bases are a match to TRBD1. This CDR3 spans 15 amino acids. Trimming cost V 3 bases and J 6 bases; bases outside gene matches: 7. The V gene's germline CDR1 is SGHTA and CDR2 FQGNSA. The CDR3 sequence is CASSFSGGLTNTIYF. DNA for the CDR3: TGTGCCAGCAGCTTTTCAGGGGGCCTTACAAACACCATATATTTT.

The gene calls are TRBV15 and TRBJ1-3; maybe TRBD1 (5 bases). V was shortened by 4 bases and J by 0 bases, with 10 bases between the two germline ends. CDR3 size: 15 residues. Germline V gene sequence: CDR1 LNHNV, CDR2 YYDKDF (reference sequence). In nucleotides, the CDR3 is TGTGCCACCAGCAAAAGAGACAGCTCTGGAAACACCATATATTTT. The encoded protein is CATSKRDSSGNTIYF.

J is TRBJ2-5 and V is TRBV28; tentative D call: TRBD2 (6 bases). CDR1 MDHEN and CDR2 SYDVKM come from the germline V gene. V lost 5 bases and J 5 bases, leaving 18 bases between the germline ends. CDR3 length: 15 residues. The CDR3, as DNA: TGTGCCAGCAGTCTAACGGCGGGAATCGGGGAGACCCAGTACTTC. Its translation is CASSLTAGIGETQYF. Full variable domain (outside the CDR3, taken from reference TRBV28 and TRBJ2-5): DVKVTQSSRYLVKRTGEKVFLECVQDMDHENMFWYRQDPGLGLRLIYFSYDVKMKEKGDIPEGYSVSREKKERFSLILESASTNQTSMYLCASSLTAGIGETQYFGPGTRLLVL.

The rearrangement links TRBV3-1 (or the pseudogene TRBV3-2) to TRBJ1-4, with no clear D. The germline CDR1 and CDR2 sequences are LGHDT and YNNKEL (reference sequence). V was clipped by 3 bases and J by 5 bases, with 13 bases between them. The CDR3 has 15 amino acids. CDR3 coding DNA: TGTGCCAGCAGCCAGCCTGATGGCCACAATGAAAAACTGTTTTTT. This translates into CASSQPDGHNEKLFF.

CDR3 sequence reads: CASRITGGAEAFF. The CDR3 region has the DNA TGTGCCAGCAGAATAACAGGGGGAGCTGAAGCTTTCTTT. The genes are TRBV6-5 and TRBJ1-1; 8 positions match TRBD1. This CDR3 region has 13 residues. The ends lost 6 bases at V and 6 bases at J; junction bases unmatched: 6. Germline V gene data show CDR1 as MNHEY and CDR2 as SVGAGI.

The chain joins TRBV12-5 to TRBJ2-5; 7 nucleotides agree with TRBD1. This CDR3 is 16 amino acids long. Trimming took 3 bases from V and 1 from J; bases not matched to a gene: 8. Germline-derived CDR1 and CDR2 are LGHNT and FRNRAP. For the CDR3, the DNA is TGTGCTAGTGGTTTTGACCCCGGGACAGTCCAAGAGACCCAGTACTTC. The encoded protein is CASGFDPGTVQETQYF.

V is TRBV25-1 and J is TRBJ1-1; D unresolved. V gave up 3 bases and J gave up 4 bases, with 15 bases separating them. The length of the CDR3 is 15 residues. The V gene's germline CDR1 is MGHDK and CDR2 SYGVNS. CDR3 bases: TGTGCCAGCAGTGAGCGACGGACGGGCGGCACTGAAGCTTTCTTT. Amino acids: CASSERRTGGTEAFF.

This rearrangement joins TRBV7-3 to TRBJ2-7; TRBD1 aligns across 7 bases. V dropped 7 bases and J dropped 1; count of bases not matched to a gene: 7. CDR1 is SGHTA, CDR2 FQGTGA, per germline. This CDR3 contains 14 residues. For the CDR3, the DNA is TGTGCCAGCACCATGGGGACAGATTCCTACGAGCAGTACTTC. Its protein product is CASTMGTDSYEQYF.

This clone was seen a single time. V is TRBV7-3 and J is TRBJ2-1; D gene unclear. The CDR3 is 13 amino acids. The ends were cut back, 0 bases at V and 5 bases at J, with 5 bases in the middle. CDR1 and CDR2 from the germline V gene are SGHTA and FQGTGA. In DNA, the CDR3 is TGTGCCAGCAGCTTAACCCCTAACAATGAGCAGTTCTTC. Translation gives CASSLTPNNEQFF. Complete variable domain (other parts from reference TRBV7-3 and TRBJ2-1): GAGVSQTPSNKVTEKGKYVELRCDPISGHTALYWYRQSLGQGPEFLIYFQGTGAADDSGLPNDRFFAVRPEGSVSTLKIQRTERGDSAVYLCASSLTPNNEQFFGPGTRLTVL.

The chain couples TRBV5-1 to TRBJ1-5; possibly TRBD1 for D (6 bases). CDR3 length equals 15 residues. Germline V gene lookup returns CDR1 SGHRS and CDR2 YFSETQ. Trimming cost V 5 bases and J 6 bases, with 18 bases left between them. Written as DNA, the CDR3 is TGCGCCAGCAGTCAGGGGACGGGGAATACTCAGCCCCAGCATTTT. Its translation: CASSQGTGNTQPQHF.

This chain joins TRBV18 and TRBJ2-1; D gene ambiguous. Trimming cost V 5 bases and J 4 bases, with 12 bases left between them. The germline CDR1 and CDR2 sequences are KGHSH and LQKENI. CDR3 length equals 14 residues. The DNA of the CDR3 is TGTGCCAGCTCAGACCGCGGAGATTACAATGAGCAGTTCTTC. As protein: CASSDRGDYNEQFF.

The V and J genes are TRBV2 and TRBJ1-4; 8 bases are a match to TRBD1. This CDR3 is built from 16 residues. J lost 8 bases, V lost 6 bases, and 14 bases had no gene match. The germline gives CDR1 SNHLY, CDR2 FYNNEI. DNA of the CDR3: TGTGCCAGCAGCCGACAAACAGGGGGACCAATGGAAAAACTGTTTTTT. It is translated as CASSRQTGGPMEKLFF.